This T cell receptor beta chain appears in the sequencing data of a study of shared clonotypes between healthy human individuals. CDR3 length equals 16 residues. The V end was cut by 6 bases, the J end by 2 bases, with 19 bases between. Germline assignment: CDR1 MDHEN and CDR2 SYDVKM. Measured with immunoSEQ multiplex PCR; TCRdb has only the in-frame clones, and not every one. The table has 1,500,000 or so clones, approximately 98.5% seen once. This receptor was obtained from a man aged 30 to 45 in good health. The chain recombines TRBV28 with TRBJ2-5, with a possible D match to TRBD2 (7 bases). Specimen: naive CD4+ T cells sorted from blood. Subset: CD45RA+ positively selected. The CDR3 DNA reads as TGTGCCAGCAGCTACAAAAGCGGGACACCGCAAGAGACCCAGTACTTC. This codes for CASSYKSGTPQETQYF.